The table lists the clone carrying this T cell receptor (beta chain) with a few counts. Its antigen is not identified. The V gene lost 7 bases and the J gene lost 5 bases, with 14 bases spanning the gap. CDR3 length: 13 residues. The germline gives CDR1 LNHDA, CDR2 SQIVND (reference sequence). This entry comes from a study of glioma-infiltrating T cells. Study background: Sequencing aimed for roughly 4.5- to 11-fold coverage of about a million peripheral T cells. Study-level results: Patients with low tissue-blood divergence carried a signature set of shared blood CDR3 motifs.

Amplification of TCR alpha and beta CDR3 regions from RNA used iRepertoire nested multiplex PCR. Input was roughly 100-450 ng of tissue mRNA or PBMC total RNA. TCRdb ran MiXCR on the multiplex PCR reads and lists one entry per CDR3 protein. The sample holds around 390,000 distinct CDR3 sequences, around 45% seen once. The genes are TRBV19 and TRBJ1-2, with D unclear. Sequenced input: glioma tissue, nonneoplastic brain tissue, or PBMCs (not recorded which). The clonotype comes from a human donor with low-grade glioma or glioblastoma, undergoing nonglioma brain surgery, or in good health (not recorded which). CDR3 loop: CASTSGVWYGYTF. CDR3 coding DNA: TGTGCCAGTACCTCCGGGGTATGGTATGGCTACACCTTC.